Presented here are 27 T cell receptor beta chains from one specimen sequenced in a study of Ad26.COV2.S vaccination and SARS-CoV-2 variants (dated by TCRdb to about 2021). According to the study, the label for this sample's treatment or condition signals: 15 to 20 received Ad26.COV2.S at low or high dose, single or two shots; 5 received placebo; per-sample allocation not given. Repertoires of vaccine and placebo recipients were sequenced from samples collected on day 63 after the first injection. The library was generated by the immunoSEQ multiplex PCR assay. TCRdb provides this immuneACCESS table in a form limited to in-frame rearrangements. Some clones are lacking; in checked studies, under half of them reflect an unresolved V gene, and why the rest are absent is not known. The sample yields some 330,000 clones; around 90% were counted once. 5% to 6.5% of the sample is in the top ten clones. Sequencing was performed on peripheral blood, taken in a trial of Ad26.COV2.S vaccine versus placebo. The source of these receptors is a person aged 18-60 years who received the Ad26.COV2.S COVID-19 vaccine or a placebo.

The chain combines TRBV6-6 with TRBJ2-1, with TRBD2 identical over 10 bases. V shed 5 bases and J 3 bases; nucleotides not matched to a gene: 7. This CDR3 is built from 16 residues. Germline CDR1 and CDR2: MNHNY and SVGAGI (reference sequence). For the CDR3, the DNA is TGTGCCAGCAGTCAGAGCGGGGGGGGGATCTACAATGAGCAGTTCTTC. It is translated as CASSQSGGGIYNEQFF.

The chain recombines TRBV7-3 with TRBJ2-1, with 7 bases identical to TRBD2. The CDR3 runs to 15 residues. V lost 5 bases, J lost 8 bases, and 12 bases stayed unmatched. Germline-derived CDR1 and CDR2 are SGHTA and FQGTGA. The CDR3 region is CASSPAGYGEYEQFF. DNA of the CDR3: TGTGCCAGCAGCCCAGCGGGATACGGGGAATATGAGCAGTTCTTC.

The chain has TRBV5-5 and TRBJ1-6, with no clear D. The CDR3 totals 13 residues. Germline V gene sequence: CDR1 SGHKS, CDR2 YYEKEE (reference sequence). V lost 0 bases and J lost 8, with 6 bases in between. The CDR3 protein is CASSLAADSPLHF. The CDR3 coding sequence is TGTGCCAGCAGCTTGGCGGCCGATTCACCCCTCCACTTT. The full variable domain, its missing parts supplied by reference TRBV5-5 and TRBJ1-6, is DAGVTQSPTHLIKTRGQQVTLRCSPISGHKSVSWYQQVLGQGPQFIFQYYEKEERGRGNFPDRFSARQFPNYSSELNVNALLLGDSALYLCASSLAADSPLHFGNGTRLTVT.

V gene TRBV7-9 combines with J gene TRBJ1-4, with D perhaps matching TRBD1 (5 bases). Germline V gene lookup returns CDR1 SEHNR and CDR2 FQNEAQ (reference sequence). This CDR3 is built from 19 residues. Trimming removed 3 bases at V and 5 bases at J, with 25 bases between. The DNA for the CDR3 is TGTGCCAGCAGCTTGGAGGCGGGAGGGGCGATGGCCCCAAATGAAAAACTGTTTTTT. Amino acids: CASSLEAGGAMAPNEKLFF.

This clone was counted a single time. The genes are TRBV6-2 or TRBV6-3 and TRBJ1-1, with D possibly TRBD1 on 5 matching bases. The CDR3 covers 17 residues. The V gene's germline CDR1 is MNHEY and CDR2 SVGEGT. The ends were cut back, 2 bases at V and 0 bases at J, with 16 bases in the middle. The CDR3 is CASSYPSRGRMNTEAFF. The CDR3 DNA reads TGTGCCAGCAGTTACCCCAGTAGGGGTCGGATGAACACTGAAGCTTTCTTT.

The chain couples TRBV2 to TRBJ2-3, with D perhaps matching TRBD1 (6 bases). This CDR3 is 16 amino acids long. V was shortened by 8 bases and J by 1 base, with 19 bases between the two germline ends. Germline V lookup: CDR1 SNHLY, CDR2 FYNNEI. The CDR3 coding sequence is TGTGCCAGCGCCCCCACGGCAGGGGCTGGCACAGATACGCAGTATTTT. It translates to CASAPTAGAGTDTQYF.

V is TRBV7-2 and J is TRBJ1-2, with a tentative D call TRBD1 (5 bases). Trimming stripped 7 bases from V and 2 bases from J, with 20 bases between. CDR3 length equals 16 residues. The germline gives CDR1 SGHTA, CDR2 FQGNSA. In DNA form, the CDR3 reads TGTGCCAGCACCCTAGGGAGCGGCAGGGTCAACTATGGCTACACCTTC. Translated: CASTLGSGRVNYGYTF. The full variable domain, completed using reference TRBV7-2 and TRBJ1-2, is GAGVSQSPSNKVTEKGKDVELRCDPISGHTALYWYRQSLGQGLEFLIYFQGNSAPDKSGLPSDRFSAERTGGSVSTLTIQRTQQEDSAVYLCASTLGSGRVNYGYTFGSGTRLTVV.

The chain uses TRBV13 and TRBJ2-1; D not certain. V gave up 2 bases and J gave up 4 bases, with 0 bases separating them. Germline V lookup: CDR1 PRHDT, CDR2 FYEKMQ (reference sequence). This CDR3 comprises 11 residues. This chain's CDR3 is CASSLYNEQFF. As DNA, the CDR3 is TGTGCCAGCAGCTTATACAATGAGCAGTTCTTC.

The CDR3 loop reads CASSLRRSGAQGPNTEAFF. CDR3 DNA: TGTGCCAGCAGCTTAAGGCGCTCGGGGGCTCAGGGCCCGAACACTGAAGCTTTCTTT. This chain links TRBV7-8 with TRBJ1-1, with D maybe TRBD1 (6 bases). Germline CDR1 is SGHVS and CDR2 is FQNEAQ. This CDR3 is 19 amino acids long. Trimming removed 2 bases from V and 1 base from J, with 23 bases in between.

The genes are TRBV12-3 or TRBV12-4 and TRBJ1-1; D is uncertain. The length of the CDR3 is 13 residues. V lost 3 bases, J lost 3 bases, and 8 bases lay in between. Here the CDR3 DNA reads TGTGCCAGCAGTTTCCACCGGGACACTGAAGCTTTCTTT. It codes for CASSFHRDTEAFF.

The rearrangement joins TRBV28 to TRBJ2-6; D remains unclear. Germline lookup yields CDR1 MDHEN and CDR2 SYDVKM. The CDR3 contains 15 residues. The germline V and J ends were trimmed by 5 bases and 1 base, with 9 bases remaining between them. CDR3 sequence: CASSAPGSGANVLTF. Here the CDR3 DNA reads TGTGCCAGCAGTGCCCCCGGATCTGGGGCCAACGTCCTGACTTTC.

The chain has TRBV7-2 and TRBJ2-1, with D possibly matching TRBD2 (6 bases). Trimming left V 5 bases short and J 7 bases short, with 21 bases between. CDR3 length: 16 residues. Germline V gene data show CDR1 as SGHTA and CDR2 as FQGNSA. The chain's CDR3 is CASSPRLETKGNEQFF. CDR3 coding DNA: TGTGCCAGCAGCCCGAGACTAGAAACCAAAGGAAATGAGCAGTTCTTC.

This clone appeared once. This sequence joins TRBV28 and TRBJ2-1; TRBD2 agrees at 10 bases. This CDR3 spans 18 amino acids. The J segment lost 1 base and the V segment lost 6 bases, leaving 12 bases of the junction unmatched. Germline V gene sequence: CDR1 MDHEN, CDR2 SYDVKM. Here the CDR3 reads CASSTQTSGIRSYNEQFF. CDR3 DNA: TGTGCCAGCAGCACCCAAACTAGCGGGATAAGGTCCTACAATGAGCAGTTCTTC. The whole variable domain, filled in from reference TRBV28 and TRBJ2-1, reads DVKVTQSSRYLVKRTGEKVFLECVQDMDHENMFWYRQDPGLGLRLIYFSYDVKMKEKGDIPEGYSVSREKKERFSLILESASTNQTSMYLCASSTQTSGIRSYNEQFFGPGTRLTVL.

DNA of the CDR3: TGTGCCACCAGCAGAGAGGGCGAGGGTGAAAGGAACCAGTTCTTC. Its protein is CATSREGEGERNQFF. The rearrangement uses TRBV15 and TRBJ2-1, with a possible D match to TRBD2 (5 bases). CDR3 length equals 15 residues. The germline CDR1 and CDR2 sequences are LNHNV and YYDKDF (reference sequence). V was pared by 0 bases and J by 13 bases, with 19 bases between.

CDR3 nucleotide sequence: TGTGCCAGCAGTCACACGCCCGGGACTAGCGGGGGGGACAATGAGCAGTTCTTC. Translation gives CASSHTPGTSGGDNEQFF. The chain recombines TRBV28 with TRBJ2-1; 16 nucleotides agree with TRBD2. J was trimmed by 5 bases and V by 5 bases; bases with no gene match: 9. Germline assignment: CDR1 MDHEN and CDR2 SYDVKM. The CDR3 length is 18 residues.

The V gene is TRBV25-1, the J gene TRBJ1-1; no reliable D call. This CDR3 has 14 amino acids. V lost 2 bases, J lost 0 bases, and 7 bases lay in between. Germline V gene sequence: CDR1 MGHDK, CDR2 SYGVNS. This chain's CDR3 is CASSELGMNTEAFF. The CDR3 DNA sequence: TGTGCCAGCAGTGAACTGGGAATGAACACTGAAGCTTTCTTT.

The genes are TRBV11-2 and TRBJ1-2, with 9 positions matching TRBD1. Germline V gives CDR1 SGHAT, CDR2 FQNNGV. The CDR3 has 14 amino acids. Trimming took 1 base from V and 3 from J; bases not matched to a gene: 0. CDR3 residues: CASSLGTGDYGYTF. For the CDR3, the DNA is TGTGCCAGCAGCTTAGGGACAGGGGACTATGGCTACACCTTC.

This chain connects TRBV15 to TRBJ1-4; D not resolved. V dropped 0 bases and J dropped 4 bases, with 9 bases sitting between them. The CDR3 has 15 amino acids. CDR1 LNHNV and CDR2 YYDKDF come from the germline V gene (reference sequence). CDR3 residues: CATSRDRQINEKLFF. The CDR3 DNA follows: TGTGCCACCAGCAGAGATCGGCAGATTAATGAAAAACTGTTTTTT. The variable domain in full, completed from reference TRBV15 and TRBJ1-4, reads DAMVIQNPRYQVTQFGKPVTLSCSQTLNHNVMYWYQQKSSQAPKLLFHYYDKDFNNEADTPDNFQSRRPNTSFCFLDIRSPGLGDTAMYLCATSRDRQINEKLFFGSGTQLSVL.

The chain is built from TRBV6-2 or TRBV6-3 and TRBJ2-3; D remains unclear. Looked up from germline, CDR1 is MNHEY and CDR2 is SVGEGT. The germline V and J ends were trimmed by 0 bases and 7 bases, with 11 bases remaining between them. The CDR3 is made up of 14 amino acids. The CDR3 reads CASSYSEYGYTQYF. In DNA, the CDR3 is TGTGCCAGCAGTTACTCCGAGTACGGGTATACGCAGTATTTT.

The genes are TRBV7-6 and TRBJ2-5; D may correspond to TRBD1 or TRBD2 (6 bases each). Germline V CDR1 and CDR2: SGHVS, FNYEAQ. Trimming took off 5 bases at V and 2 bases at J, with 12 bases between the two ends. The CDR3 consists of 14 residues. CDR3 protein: CASSTVGGQETQYF. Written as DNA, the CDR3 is TGTGCCAGCAGCACAGTAGGGGGGCAAGAGACCCAGTACTTC. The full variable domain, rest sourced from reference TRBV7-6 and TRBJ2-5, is GAGVSQSPRYKVTKRGQDVALRCDPISGHVSLYWYRQALGQGPEFLTYFNYEAQQDKSGLPNDRFSAERPEGSISTLTIQRTEQRDSAMYRCASSTVGGQETQYFGPGTRLLVL.

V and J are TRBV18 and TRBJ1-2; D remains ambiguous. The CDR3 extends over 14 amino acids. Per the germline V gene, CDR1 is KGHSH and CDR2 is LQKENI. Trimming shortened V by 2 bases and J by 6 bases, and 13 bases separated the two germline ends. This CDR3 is CASSPGKGRDGYTF. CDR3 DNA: TGTGCCAGCTCACCAGGGAAGGGAAGGGATGGCTACACCTTC.

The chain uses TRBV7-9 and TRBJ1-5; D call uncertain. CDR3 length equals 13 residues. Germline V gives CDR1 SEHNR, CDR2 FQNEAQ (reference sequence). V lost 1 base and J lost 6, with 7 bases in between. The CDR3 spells CASSLGGFQPQHF. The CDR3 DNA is TGTGCCAGCAGCTTAGGGGGTTTTCAGCCCCAGCATTTT.

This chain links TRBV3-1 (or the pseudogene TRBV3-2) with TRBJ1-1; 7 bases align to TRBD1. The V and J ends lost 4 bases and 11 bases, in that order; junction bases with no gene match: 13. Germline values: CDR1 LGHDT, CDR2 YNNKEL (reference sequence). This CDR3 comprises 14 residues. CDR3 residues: CASSPQGGAGGAFF. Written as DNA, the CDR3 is TGTGCCAGCAGCCCCCAAGGGGGCGCGGGGGGGGCTTTCTTT.

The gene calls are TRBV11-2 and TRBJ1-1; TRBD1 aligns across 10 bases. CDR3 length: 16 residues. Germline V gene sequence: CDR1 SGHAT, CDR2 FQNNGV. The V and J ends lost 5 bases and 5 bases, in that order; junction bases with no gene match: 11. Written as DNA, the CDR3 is TGTGCCAGCAGCCCAAGACAGGGGGCTAGCAAAACTGAAGCTTTCTTT. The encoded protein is CASSPRQGASKTEAFF.

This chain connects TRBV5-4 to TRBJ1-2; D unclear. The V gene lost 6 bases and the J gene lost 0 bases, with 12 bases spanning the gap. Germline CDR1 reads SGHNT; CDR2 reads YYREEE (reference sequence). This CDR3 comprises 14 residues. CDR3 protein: CASTSPSSNYGYTF. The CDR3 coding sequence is TGTGCCAGCACCTCCCCAAGTTCTAACTATGGCTACACCTTC.

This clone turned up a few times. The CDR3 is CASSQLKGTEAFF. CDR3 sequence (DNA): TGCGCCAGCAGCCAACTTAAGGGGACTGAAGCTTTCTTT. The rearrangement uses TRBV4-3 and TRBJ1-1; TRBD1 might be the D (5 bases). Germline CDR1 LGHNA, CDR2 YSLEER. Trimming took 2 bases from V and 5 from J, leaving 9 bases between them. This CDR3 has 13 amino acids.

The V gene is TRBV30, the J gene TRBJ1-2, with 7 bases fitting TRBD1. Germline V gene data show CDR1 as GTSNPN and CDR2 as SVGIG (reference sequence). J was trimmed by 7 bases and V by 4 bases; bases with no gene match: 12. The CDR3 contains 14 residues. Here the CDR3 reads CAWTPVDRVFGYTF. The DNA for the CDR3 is TGTGCCTGGACCCCAGTCGACAGGGTTTTTGGCTACACCTTC.